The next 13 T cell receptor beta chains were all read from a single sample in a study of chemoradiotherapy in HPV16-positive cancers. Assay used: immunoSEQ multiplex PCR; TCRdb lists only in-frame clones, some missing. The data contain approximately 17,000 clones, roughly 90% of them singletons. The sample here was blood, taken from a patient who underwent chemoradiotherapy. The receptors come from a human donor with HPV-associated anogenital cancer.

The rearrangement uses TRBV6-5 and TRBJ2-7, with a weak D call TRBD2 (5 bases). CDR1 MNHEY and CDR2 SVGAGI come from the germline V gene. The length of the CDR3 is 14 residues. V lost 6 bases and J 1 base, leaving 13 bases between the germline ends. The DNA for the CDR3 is TGTGCCAGCAGAGTTACCGGGGATTCCTACGAGCAGTACTTC. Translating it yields CASRVTGDSYEQYF.

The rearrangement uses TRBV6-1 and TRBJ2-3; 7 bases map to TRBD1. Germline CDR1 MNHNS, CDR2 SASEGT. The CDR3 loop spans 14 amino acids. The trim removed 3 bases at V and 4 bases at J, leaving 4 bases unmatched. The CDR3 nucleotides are TGTGCCAGCAGTGAGCGACAGGGCCCAGATACGCAGTATTTT. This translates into CASSERQGPDTQYF.

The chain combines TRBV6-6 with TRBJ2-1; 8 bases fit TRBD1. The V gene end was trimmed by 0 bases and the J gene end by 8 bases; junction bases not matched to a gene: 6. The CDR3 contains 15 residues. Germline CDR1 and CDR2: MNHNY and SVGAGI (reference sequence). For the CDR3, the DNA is TGTGCCAGCAGTTACTCGGGCAGGGGGCAAGATGAGCAGTTCTTC. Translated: CASSYSGRGQDEQFF.

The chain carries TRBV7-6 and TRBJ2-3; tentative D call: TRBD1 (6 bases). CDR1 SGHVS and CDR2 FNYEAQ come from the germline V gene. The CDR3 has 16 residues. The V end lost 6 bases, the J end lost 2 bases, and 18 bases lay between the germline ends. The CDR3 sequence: CASSSPLRDTTDTQYF. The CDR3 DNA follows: TGTGCCAGCAGTTCTCCTCTCCGGGACACCACAGATACGCAGTATTTT.

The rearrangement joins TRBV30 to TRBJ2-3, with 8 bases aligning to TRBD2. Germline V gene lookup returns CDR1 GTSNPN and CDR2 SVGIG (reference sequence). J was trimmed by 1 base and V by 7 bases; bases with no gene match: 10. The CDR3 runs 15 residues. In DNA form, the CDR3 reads TGTGCCTCCTCGGGAGGGGGGTCCGGCACAGATACGCAGTATTTT. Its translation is CASSGGGSGTDTQYF.

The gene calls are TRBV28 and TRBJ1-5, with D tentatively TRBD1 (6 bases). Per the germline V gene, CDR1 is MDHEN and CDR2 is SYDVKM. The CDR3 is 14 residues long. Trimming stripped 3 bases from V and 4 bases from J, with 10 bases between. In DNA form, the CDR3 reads TGTGCCAGCAGTTTCGCAGGGGTAAATCAGCCCCAGCATTTT. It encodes CASSFAGVNQPQHF.

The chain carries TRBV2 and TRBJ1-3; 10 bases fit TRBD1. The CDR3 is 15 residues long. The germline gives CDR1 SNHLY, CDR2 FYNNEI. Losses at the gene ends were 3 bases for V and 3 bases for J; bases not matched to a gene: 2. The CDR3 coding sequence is TGTGCCAGCAGTGAGGGACAGGGGTTTGGAAACACCATATATTTT. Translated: CASSEGQGFGNTIYF. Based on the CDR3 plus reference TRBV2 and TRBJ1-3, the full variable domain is EPEVTQTPSHQVTQMGQEVILRCVPISNHLYFYWYRQILGQKVEFLVSFYNNEISEKSEIFDDQFSVERPDGSNFTLKIRSTKLEDSAMYFCASSEGQGFGNTIYFGEGSWLTVV.

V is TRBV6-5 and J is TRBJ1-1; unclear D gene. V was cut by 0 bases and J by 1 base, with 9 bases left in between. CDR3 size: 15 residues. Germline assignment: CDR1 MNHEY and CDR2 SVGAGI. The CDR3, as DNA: TGTGCCAGCAGTTACTCGAGGGCTCCGAACACTGAAGCTTTCTTT. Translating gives CASSYSRAPNTEAFF.

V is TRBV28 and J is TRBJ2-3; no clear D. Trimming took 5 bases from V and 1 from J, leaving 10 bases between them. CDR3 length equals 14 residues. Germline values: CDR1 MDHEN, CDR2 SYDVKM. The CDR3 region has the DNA TGTGCCAGCAGTAGCAAGTGGGGCACAGATACGCAGTATTTT. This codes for CASSSKWGTDTQYF.

CDR3 bases: TGTGCCAGCAGCTTGTTTTCCGACGGTGAGCAGTTCTTC. Translated, it gives CASSLFSDGEQFF. The gene calls are TRBV11-3 and TRBJ2-1, with D uncertain. Germline CDR1 SGHNT, CDR2 YENEEA. V lost 3 bases to trimming and J lost 9 bases, with 12 bases between them. The CDR3 has 13 amino acids.

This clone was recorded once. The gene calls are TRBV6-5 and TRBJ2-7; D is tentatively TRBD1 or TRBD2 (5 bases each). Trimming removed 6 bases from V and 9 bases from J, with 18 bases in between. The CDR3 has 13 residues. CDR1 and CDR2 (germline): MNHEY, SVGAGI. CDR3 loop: CASSPTGPLGQYF. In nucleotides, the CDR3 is TGTGCCAGCAGCCCGACGGGGCCTCTAGGGCAGTACTTC.

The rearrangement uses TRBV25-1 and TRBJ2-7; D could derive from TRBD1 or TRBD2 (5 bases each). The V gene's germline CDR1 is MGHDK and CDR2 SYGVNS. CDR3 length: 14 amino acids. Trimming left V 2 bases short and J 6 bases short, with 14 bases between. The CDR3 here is CASSEDSLGGEQYF. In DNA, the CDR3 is TGTGCCAGCAGTGAAGACAGCTTAGGAGGCGAGCAGTACTTC.

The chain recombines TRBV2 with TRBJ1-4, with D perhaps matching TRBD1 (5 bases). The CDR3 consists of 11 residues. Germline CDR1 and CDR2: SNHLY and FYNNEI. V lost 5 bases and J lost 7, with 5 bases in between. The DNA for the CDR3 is TGTGCCAGCAGTCAGGGTGAAAAACTGTTTTTT. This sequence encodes CASSQGEKLFF.